The T cell receptor beta chain described here comes from a study of PD-L1 blockade in urothelial cancer. The overall study: Patients had received 0 to 3 prior chemotherapy regimens. Typically, measured as a median, blood samples had 140,000 or so T cells.

Every PCR received spiked-in synthetic TCR analog templates. Libraries were prepared by immunoSEQ multiplex PCR; TCRdb keeps only in-frame clonotypes and omits some of them. The sample has fewer than 130,000 clones; around 82% are singletons. Patients suffered from locally advanced or metastatic urothelial carcinoma. Trimming removed 2 bases from V and 5 bases from J, with 14 bases in between. This CDR3 contains 15 residues. Germline lookup yields CDR1 MNHEY and CDR2 SVGAGI. The chain carries TRBV6-5 and TRBJ2-3; D perhaps matches TRBD2 (6 bases). This receptor was identified in a man aged 45-65 years with urothelial cancer. The input for sequencing was PBMCs, taken around atezolizumab (anti-PD-L1) treatment. The CDR3 coding sequence is TGTGCCAGCAGTTACCTCTGGCGGGGCAGAGATACGCAGTATTTT. Amino acids: CASSYLWRGRDTQYF.